These T cell receptor beta chains were read from a single sample in a study of cytomegalovirus exposure and HLA in healthy donors. TCRdb's copy holds only in-frame clones and misses some; the assay was immunoSEQ multiplex PCR. The data hold more than 100,000 clones, with 60% to 80% observed a single time. Material: PBMCs. All receptors derive from a man between 50 and 59 years old in good health and CMV-seropositive. CDR3s include the opening cysteine and the closing phenylalanine or tryptophan. The D gene is left open where the match is weak. Size values are once, few and many counts, or a class for expanded clones, and some rows have none.

j_call v_call clone_size d_call cdr3_nt cdr3_aa
TRBJ2-2 TRBV6-6 - - TGTGCCAGCAGCCTCTCCGGGACTCAAGCCGGGGAGCTGTTTTTT CASSLSGTQAGELFF
TRBJ2-1 TRBV11-2 - TRBD1 TGTGCCAGCACCCTTAGGGACAGGGGTTTGCGGAATGAGCAGTTCTTC CASTLRDRGLRNEQFF
TRBJ2-3 TRBV5-4 - - TGTGCCAGCAGCTTGTATACAGATACGCAGTATTTT CASSLYTDTQYF
TRBJ2-5 TRBV5-1 - TRBD1 TGCGCCAGCAGCTCGACAGGGGCTCGGGAGACCCAGTACTTC CASSSTGARETQYF
TRBJ2-2 TRBV27 - TRBD2 TGTGCCAGCAGTTTCCTAGGACTAGCGGGACTCGGGGAGCTGTTTTTT CASSFLGLAGLGELFF
TRBJ2-7 TRBV7-2 - - TGTGCCAGCAGCGGAAACCAGGGTCCCTACGAGCAGTACTTC CASSGNQGPYEQYF
TRBJ1-1 TRBV7-2 - TRBD1 TGTGCCAGCAGTTACAGGGGGCGTTCTGAAGCTTTCTTT CASSYRGRSEAFF
TRBJ1-1 TRBV19 few - TGTGCCAGTAGTCTGGGGGCACGGTTGGAAGCTTTCTTT CASSLGARLEAFF
TRBJ2-3 TRBV18 few - TGTGCCAGCTCACCAGGTGGAGTTAGCACAGATACGCAGTATTTT CASSPGGVSTDTQYF
TRBJ1-1 TRBV5-1 - - TGCGCCAGCAGCTTGGGGCAGGACACTGAAGCTTTCTTT CASSLGQDTEAFF
TRBJ2-7 TRBV18 - TRBD1 TGTGCCAGCACCCGACAGGGGCTAGAGGACGAGCAGTACTTC CASTRQGLEDEQYF
TRBJ2-7 TRBV10-3 - - TGTGCCATCAGAATAGGGGAAGACGAGCAGTACTTC CAIRIGEDEQYF
TRBJ1-1 TRBV18 - TRBD1 TGTGCCAGCTCATCTTTCGGACAGGGCGGCACTGAAGCTTTCTTT CASSSFGQGGTEAFF
TRBJ2-5 TRBV11-2 - TRBD2 TGTGCCAGCAGCTTAGGACTAGCGGAGACCCAGTACTTC CASSLGLAETQYF
TRBJ1-6 TRBV5-5 few - TGTGCCAGCAGCTTGGCATATGGACAGAATTCACCCCTCCACTTT CASSLAYGQNSPLHF
TRBJ2-7 TRBV5-1 - - TGCGCCAGCAGCTTGGAAGTGGGCGGGGTCCACGAGCAGTACTTC CASSLEVGGVHEQYF
TRBJ2-1 TRBV4-1 - - TGCGCCAGCAGCCAAGATTTGGACGGAGGTTACAATGAGCAGTTCTTC CASSQDLDGGYNEQFF
TRBJ1-1 TRBV13 - - TGTGCCAGCAGCCGAGTTACTCGGGGAACTGAAGCTTTCTTT CASSRVTRGTEAFF
TRBJ2-5 TRBV6-5 - TRBD1 TGTGCCAGCAGACCCACAGGGGGACGAGAGACCCAGTACTTC CASRPTGGRETQYF
TRBJ2-7 TRBV15 - TRBD1 TGTGCCACCAGCAGAGACAGGGGGACCTACGAGCAGTACTTC CATSRDRGTYEQYF
TRBJ2-5 TRBV2 - - TGTGCCAGCAGAAGAAACAGGGAATCGGAGACCCAGTACTTC CASRRNRESETQYF
TRBJ2-4 TRBV4-3 - - TGCGCCAGCAGCCAAGATTACAGAGCCAAAAACATTCAGTACTTC CASSQDYRAKNIQYF
TRBJ1-1 TRBV5-6 - TRBD1 TGTGCCAGCAGCCGGGACAGGGATGAGCAAGCTTTCTTT CASSRDRDEQAFF
TRBJ1-2 TRBV18 few TRBD1 TGTGCCAGCTCACCGGGGGACAGCCTCCTCTATGGCTACACCTTC CASSPGDSLLYGYTF
TRBJ2-1 TRBV7-3 - TRBD2 TGTGCCAGCAGCTTATTACTAGCGGGCTACAATGAGCAGTTCTTC CASSLLLAGYNEQFF
TRBJ2-1 TRBV7-2 once - TGTGCCAGCAGCTTGTTGAGCCGGGGAAATGAGCAGTTCTTC CASSLLSRGNEQFF
TRBJ2-1 TRBV6-1 - TRBD1 TGTGCCAGCAGTGACCGGACAGGGGGAAGGAATGAGCAGTTCTTC CASSDRTGGRNEQFF
TRBJ2-4 TRBV6-5 - - TGTGCCAGCAGTTACGAGGGGGACCCCAAAAACATTCAGTACTTC CASSYEGDPKNIQYF